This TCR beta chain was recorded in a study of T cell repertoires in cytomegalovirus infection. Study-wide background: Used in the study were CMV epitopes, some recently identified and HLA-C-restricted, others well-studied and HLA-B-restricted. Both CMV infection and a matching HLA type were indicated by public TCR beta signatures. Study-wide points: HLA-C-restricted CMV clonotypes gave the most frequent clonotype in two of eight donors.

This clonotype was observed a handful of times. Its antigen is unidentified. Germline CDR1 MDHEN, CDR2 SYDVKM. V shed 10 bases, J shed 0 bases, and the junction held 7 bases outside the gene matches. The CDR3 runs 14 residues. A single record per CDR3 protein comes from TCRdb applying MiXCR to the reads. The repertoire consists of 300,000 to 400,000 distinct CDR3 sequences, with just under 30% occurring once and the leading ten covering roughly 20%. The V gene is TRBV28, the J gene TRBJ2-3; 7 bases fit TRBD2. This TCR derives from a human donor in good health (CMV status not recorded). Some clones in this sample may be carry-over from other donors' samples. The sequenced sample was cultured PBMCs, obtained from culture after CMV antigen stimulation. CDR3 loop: CANPSGASTDTQYF. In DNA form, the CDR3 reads TGTGCCAACCCTAGCGGCGCCAGCACAGATACGCAGTATTTT.